This TCR beta chain appears in the sequencing data of a study of Tregs in tolerant kidney transplant recipients. Study results and limitations: Validation in larger populations is needed because few patients were studied.

Trimming cost V 0 bases and J 4 bases, with 10 bases left between them. Germline loops: CDR1 SGHRS, CDR2 YFSETQ. The CDR3 totals 14 residues. Only in-frame clones appear in the TCRdb table, and some are missing; sequencing was by immunoSEQ multiplex PCR. Here the sample spans about 240,000 clones, roughly 80% being singletons. Remarks on this clone: What it recognizes is unknown.

Unstimulated regulatory T cells (CD4+CD25+CD127-), CD4+CD25- non-regulatory cells, CD4 and CD8 cells were FACS-sorted from thawed PBMCs. Specimen: CD4+ T cells from blood. The chain combines TRBV5-1 with TRBJ1-2; the D gene is possibly TRBD1 (6 bases). This sequence originates from a human donor in good health. CDR3 in amino acids: CASSLEQGGYGYTF. CDR3 coding DNA: TGCGCCAGCAGCTTGGAACAGGGAGGCTATGGCTACACCTTC.